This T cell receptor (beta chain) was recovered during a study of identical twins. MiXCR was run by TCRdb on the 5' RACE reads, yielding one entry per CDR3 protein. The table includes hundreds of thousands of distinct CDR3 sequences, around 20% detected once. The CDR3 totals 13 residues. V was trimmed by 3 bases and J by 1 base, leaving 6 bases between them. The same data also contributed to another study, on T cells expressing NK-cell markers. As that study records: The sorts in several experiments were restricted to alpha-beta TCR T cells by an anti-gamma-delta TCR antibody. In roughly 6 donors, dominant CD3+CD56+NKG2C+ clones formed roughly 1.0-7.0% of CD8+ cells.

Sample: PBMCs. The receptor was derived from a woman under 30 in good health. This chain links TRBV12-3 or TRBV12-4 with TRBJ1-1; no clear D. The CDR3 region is CASSFIGNTEAFF. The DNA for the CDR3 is TGTGCCAGCAGTTTTATCGGGAACACTGAAGCTTTCTTT.